Reported below is one T cell receptor beta chain. Its target is not known. Germline CDR1 is SQVTM and CDR2 is ANQGSEA. Trimming removed 7 bases from V and 4 bases from J, with 16 bases in between. This CDR3 has 13 amino acids. This sample was included in a study of T cell responses to AZD1222 COVID-19 vaccine. Clones were read by immunoSEQ multiplex PCR, and TCRdb kept only the in-frame ones, dropping some. The repertoire holds about 94,000 clones, 85% seen once, with 4.5% in the top ten. Study-wide results and caveats: Every sample of the repertoires postdated the peak T cell response. Recipients of AZD1222 seropositive at baseline numbered only 5 or 6. White British ancestry dominated among donors, who included more females, and clonal diversity was possibly underestimated.

The sequences come from peripheral blood, collected 28 days after the second AZD1222 dose. This receptor was taken from an adult who received the AZD1222 COVID-19 vaccine. This chain joins TRBV29-1 and TRBJ1-1; a weak D match, TRBD1 (5 bases). As DNA, the CDR3 is TGCAGCGGTCGGGCGGGGGGACCCACTGAAGCTTTCTTT. This encodes CSGRAGGPTEAFF.